This T cell receptor (beta chain) was identified during a study of blood T cell repertoires in COVID-19. The overall study: The samples span acute and convalescent COVID-19 from the United States, Italy and Spain.

Per the original methods: Using reference gene primer amplification, nucleated cell counts were estimated. Data came from immunoSEQ multiplex PCR; TCRdb stores just in-frame clones and leaves some out. The V and J calls and clone size are taken from that table; D and trimming were inferred from the DNA. Of about 290,000 clones in the sample, around nine tenths were seen once. The germline V gene has CDR1 SNHLY and CDR2 FYNNEI. The CDR3 contains 13 residues. V lost 8 bases and J 9 bases, leaving 14 bases between the germline ends. This clonotype originated in a woman aged 35 to 49 who had recovered from COVID-19. The sample comprised peripheral blood. The chain couples TRBV2 to TRBJ1-6; D gene unclear. CDR3 sequence: CASEVEGGSPLHF. CDR3 nucleotide sequence: TGTGCCAGCGAGGTAGAGGGCGGTTCACCCCTCCACTTT.